This T cell receptor beta chain was sequenced for a study of blood T cell repertoires in COVID-19. Study information: Sites across the United States, Italy and Spain contributed samples from acute and convalescent COVID-19. T cells, B-cell-depleted T cells, or PBMCs provided the cDNA or gDNA that served as material.

In the authors' workflow: Quantification of nucleated cells was approximated via reference gene primer amplification. Some clones are missing from TCRdb's copy, which holds only in-frame ones; the method was immunoSEQ multiplex PCR. Clonal size and the V and J genes are those of that table, whereas D and trimming came from the DNA. Of under 60,000 clones listed, less than 95% were seen once; the top ten hold about 3.4%. This CDR3 region has 17 residues. The V gene end was trimmed by 5 bases and the J gene end by 0 bases; junction bases not matched to a gene: 11. CDR1 is LNHDA and CDR2 is SQIVND in the germline V gene (reference sequence).

The sequence derives from a human donor in a cohort sampled during active COVID-19. V and J are TRBV19 and TRBJ2-5; 8 positions agree with TRBD1. The sequenced sample was peripheral blood. DNA for the CDR3: TGTGCCAGTAGTCCATGGGGGCAGGGGGCTAACCAAGAGACCCAGTACTTC. Encoded protein: CASSPWGQGANQETQYF. The whole variable domain, remainder taken from reference TRBV19 and TRBJ2-5, is DGGITQSPKYLFRKEGQNVTLSCEQNLNHDAMYWYRQDPGQGLRLIYYSQIVNDFQKGDIAEGYSVSREKKESFPLTVTSAQKNPTAFYLCASSPWGQGANQETQYFGPGTRLLVL.